This is a list of T cell receptor beta chains from one sample in a study of OX40 agonist ivuxolimab in advanced cancers. Assay used: immunoSEQ multiplex PCR; TCRdb lists only in-frame clones, some missing. Seen here are about 93,000 clones, around 90% observed once, and the top ten hold 2.6%. The source material was CD4+ or CD8+ T cells sorted from blood, sampled in a trial of the OX40 agonist ivuxolimab. The receptors here all came from an adult with an advanced solid tumor such as melanoma, head and neck, liver or kidney cancer. CDR3s include the opening cysteine and the closing phenylalanine or tryptophan. Each record gives: V gene, J gene, D gene, clone size, CDR3 DNA, CDR3 protein. The D gene is left open where the match is weak. Some rows mark clone size as missing; the rest say once, few, many or name a class of expanded clone.

TRBV5-1	TRBJ1-1	-	-	TGCGCCAGCAGCTTGGCCCGGTCAATAACATTCCCTCCTATCGGGAACACTGAAGCTTTCTTT	CASSLARSITFPPIGNTEAFF
TRBV6-1	TRBJ2-3	TRBD1	-	TGTGCCAGCAGTGCGGGACAGATAATAGATACGCAGTATTTT	CASSAGQIIDTQYF
TRBV10-3	TRBJ1-5	-	-	TGTGCCATCAGTGAGTTGCAGGCCAATCAGCCCCAGCATTTT	CAISELQANQPQHF
TRBV5-1	TRBJ2-7	TRBD1	-	TGCGCCAGCAGCGCCTCCGGGACAGGGTATCACGAGCAGTACTTC	CASSASGTGYHEQYF
TRBV30	TRBJ2-5	TRBD2	-	TGTGCCTGGAGTGTAAAGTCGGCGGGAGAAGAGACCCAGTACTTC	CAWSVKSAGEETQYF
TRBV4-1	TRBJ2-4	TRBD1	-	TGCGCCAGCAGCCAAGGGTACAGGGGACCCAAAAACATTCAGTACTTC	CASSQGYRGPKNIQYF
TRBV28	TRBJ2-7	TRBD1	once	TGTGCCAGCAGTTTAGGGGCCGGGACAGCGTACTTC	CASSLGAGTAYF
TRBV30	TRBJ1-4	-	once	TGTGCCTGGAGTGTCGGGGGGAATGAAAAACTGTTTTTT	CAWSVGGNEKLFF
TRBV9	TRBJ2-1	TRBD2	-	TGTGCCAGCAGCAAGGGACTAGCGGACTACAATGAGCAGTTCTTC	CASSKGLADYNEQFF
TRBV28	TRBJ2-5	-	-	TGTGCCAGCAGTACAGGGCCCCAAGAGACCCAGTACTTC	CASSTGPQETQYF